This entry lists 15 T cell receptor beta chains sequenced from one sample in a study of blood T cell repertoires in COVID-19. The protocol was immunoSEQ multiplex PCR, while the TCRdb copy is restricted to in-frame clones and leaves out a portion. This sample has hundreds of thousands of clones, with about 90% found just once. The sample was peripheral blood. The receptors were gathered from a woman between 70 and 85 years old with COVID-19, enrolled during active disease.

The gene calls are TRBV19 and TRBJ2-2, with TRBD1 identical over 10 bases. CDR1 is LNHDA and CDR2 is SQIVND in the germline V gene (reference sequence). CDR3 length equals 15 residues. Trimming took 3 bases from V and 4 from J; bases not matched to a gene: 2. The CDR3 region is CASSMTGGITGELFF. DNA for the CDR3: TGTGCCAGTAGTATGACAGGGGGCATCACCGGGGAGCTGTTTTTT.

The chain uses TRBV2 and TRBJ1-2, with a possible D match to TRBD1 (6 bases). The germline V and J ends were trimmed by 6 bases and 3 bases, with 14 bases remaining between them. Germline values: CDR1 SNHLY, CDR2 FYNNEI. CDR3 length equals 14 residues. The CDR3 DNA follows: TGTGCCAGCAGCCCGGGACAAGTTTACTATGGCTACACCTTC. Its protein is CASSPGQVYYGYTF. The variable domain in full, completed from reference TRBV2 and TRBJ1-2, reads EPEVTQTPSHQVTQMGQEVILRCVPISNHLYFYWYRQILGQKVEFLVSFYNNEISEKSEIFDDQFSVERPDGSNFTLKIRSTKLEDSAMYFCASSPGQVYYGYTFGSGTRLTVV.

J is TRBJ2-7 and V is TRBV4-1; TRBD1 matches at 7 bases. Germline CDR1 and CDR2: MGHRA and YSYEKL. CDR3 length: 14 residues. The V gene end was trimmed by 9 bases and the J gene end by 2 bases; junction bases not matched to a gene: 10. The CDR3 DNA is TGCGCCAGAAGCGGAGGACAGGCACCCTACGAGCAGTACTTC. Its protein is CARSGGQAPYEQYF.

This chain links TRBV2 with TRBJ1-1; 7 positions agree with TRBD1. The J segment lost 1 base and the V segment lost 6 bases, leaving 2 bases of the junction unmatched. CDR1 and CDR2 from the germline V gene are SNHLY and FYNNEI. The CDR3 totals 13 residues. The CDR3 DNA is TGTGCCAGCAGGAGGGACAGGAACACTGAAGCTTTCTTT. Protein sequence: CASRRDRNTEAFF.

This clone was recorded only once. The gene calls are TRBV4-1 and TRBJ1-2; a weak D match, TRBD1 (6 bases). Germline CDR1 and CDR2: MGHRA and YSYEKL. The V end was cut by 1 base, the J end by 7 bases, with 16 bases between. The CDR3 is 15 residues long. CDR3 sequence reads: CASSQATGTPFGYTF. The CDR3 nucleotides are TGCGCCAGCAGCCAAGCCACCGGGACACCTTTTGGCTACACCTTC.

This chain connects TRBV28 to TRBJ1-2, with D unclear. The CDR3 is made up of 14 amino acids. Germline V gene lookup returns CDR1 MDHEN and CDR2 SYDVKM. V was trimmed by 7 bases and J by 5 bases, leaving 17 bases between them. CDR3 amino acids: CASTFIDSPYGYTF. The CDR3 region has the DNA TGTGCCAGCACCTTTATTGACTCACCGTATGGCTACACCTTC.

The gene calls are TRBV9 and TRBJ1-6; possible D gene TRBD1, 6 bases. V was cut by 0 bases and J by 7 bases, with 11 bases left in between. Germline CDR1 SGDLS, CDR2 YYNGEE. CDR3 length equals 15 residues. CDR3 coding DNA: TGTGCCAGCAGCGTAGAGGGGGGGAAAAATTCACCCCTCCACTTT. Its translation: CASSVEGGKNSPLHF.

The V gene is TRBV4-1, the J gene TRBJ1-4; D is uncertain. The germline V and J ends were trimmed by 1 base and 4 bases, with 10 bases remaining between them. The germline CDR1 and CDR2 sequences are MGHRA and YSYEKL. The CDR3 spans 15 residues. The CDR3 protein is CASSQVQFFNEKLFF. The CDR3 DNA follows: TGCGCCAGCAGCCAAGTTCAGTTTTTTAATGAAAAACTGTTTTTT.

This chain uses TRBV24-1 with TRBJ2-1, with 7 bases matching TRBD1. The ends lost 4 bases at V and 8 bases at J; junction bases unmatched: 7. There are 14 residues in the CDR3. Germline V lookup: CDR1 KGHDR, CDR2 SFDVKD. The CDR3 nucleotides are TGTGCCACCAGTGAGCCGGGACAGTTCGATGAGCAGTTCTTC. Translation gives CATSEPGQFDEQFF.

The chain has TRBV13 and TRBJ2-1; TRBD2 matches at 8 bases. The germline V gene has CDR1 PRHDT and CDR2 FYEKMQ (reference sequence). V shed 2 bases and J 8 bases; nucleotides not matched to a gene: 8. This CDR3 is 15 amino acids long. CDR3 in DNA: TGTGCCAGCAGCTTAACAGAAACCGGGAGGGATGAGCAGTTCTTC. Its translation is CASSLTETGRDEQFF.

The CDR3 loop reads CASSETGGGYGYTF. The CDR3 nucleotides read TGTGCCAGCAGCGAGACAGGGGGCGGCTATGGCTACACCTTC. The chain uses TRBV7-9 and TRBJ1-2; 10 bases are shared with TRBD1. The germline CDR1 and CDR2 sequences are SEHNR and FQNEAQ (reference sequence). J gave up 4 bases and V 5 bases, and 4 bases lay outside the gene matches. The CDR3 is 14 amino acids. Supplemented by reference TRBV7-9 and TRBJ1-2, the full variable domain reads DTGVSQNPRHKITKRGQNVTFRCDPISEHNRLYWYRQTLGQGPEFLTYFQNEAQLEKSRLLSDRFSAERPKGSFSTLEIQRTEQGDSAMYLCASSETGGGYGYTFGSGTRLTVV.

This chain joins TRBV7-2 and TRBJ1-1; the D gene is possibly TRBD1 (5 bases). The V and J ends lost 1 base and 6 bases respectively, with 9 bases between them. From germline, CDR1 is SGHTA and CDR2 FQGNSA. The CDR3 runs to 13 residues. CDR3 loop: CASSLVDSSEAFF. DNA for the CDR3: TGTGCCAGCAGCTTAGTAGACAGTTCTGAAGCTTTCTTT.

This chain connects TRBV2 to TRBJ2-1; 11 positions agree with TRBD1. Trimming at V came to 6 bases and at J to 6 bases, leaving 7 bases not matched to a gene. The CDR3 totals 15 residues. Germline-derived CDR1 and CDR2 are SNHLY and FYNNEI. The CDR3 here is CASSLTGTGGNEQFF. CDR3 in DNA: TGTGCCAGCAGCCTCACCGGGACAGGGGGCAATGAGCAGTTCTTC.

The chain is built from TRBV3-1 (or the pseudogene TRBV3-2) and TRBJ1-2, with D uncertain. Trimming took 5 bases from V and 5 from J, leaving 9 bases between them. CDR1 is LGHDT, CDR2 YNNKEL, per germline (reference sequence). CDR3 length: 12 residues. This CDR3 is CASSYKRYGYTF. DNA of the CDR3: TGTGCCAGCAGCTATAAGAGATATGGCTACACCTTC.

The J gene is TRBJ1-2, the V gene TRBV5-6; no definite D call. V was pared by 5 bases and J by 4 bases, with 15 bases between. CDR3 size: 14 residues. Germline values: CDR1 SGHDT, CDR2 YYEEEE. Here the CDR3 reads CASSLTVTVYGYTF. The CDR3 DNA sequence: TGTGCCAGCAGTTTGACGGTAACAGTCTATGGCTACACCTTC.